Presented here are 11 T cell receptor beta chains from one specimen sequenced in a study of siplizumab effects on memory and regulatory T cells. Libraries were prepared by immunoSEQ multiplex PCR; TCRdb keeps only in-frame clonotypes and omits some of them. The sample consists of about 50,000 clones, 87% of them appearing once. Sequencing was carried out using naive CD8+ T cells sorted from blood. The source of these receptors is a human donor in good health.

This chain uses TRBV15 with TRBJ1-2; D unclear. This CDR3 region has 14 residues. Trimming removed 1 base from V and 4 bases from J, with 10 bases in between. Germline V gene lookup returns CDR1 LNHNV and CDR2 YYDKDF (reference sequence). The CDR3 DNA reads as TGTGCCACCAGCAGAGCCCTTGACCCCTATGGCTACACCTTC. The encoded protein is CATSRALDPYGYTF.

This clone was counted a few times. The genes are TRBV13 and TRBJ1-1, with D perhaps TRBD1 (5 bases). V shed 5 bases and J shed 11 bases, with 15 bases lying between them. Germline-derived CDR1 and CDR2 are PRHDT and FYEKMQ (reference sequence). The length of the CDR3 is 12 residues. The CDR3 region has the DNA TGTGCCAGCAGCCTGGGAGGGGATCACGCTTTCTTT. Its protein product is CASSLGGDHAFF.

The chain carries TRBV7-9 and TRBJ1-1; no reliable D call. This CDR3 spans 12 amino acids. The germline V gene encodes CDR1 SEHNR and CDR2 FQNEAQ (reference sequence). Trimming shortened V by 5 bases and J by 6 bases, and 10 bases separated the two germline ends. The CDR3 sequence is CASSPPHPEAFF. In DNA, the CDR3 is TGTGCCAGCAGCCCCCCGCACCCTGAAGCTTTCTTT.

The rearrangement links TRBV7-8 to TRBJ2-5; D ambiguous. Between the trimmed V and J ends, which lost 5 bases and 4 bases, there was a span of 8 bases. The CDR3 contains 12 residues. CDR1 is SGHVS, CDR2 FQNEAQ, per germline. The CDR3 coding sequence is TGTGCCAGCAGCCCTGTCCGAGAGACCCAGTACTTC. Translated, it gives CASSPVRETQYF.

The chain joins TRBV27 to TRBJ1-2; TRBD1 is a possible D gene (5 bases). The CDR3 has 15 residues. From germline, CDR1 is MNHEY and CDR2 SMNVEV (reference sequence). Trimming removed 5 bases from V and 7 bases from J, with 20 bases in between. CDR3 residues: CASSPGQGRILGYTF. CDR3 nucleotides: TGTGCCAGCAGTCCAGGACAAGGGCGAATCCTTGGCTACACCTTC.

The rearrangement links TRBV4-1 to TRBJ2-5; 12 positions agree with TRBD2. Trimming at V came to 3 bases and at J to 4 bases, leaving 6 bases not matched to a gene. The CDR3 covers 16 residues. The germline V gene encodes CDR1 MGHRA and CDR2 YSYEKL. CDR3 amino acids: CASSHVLAGGRETQYF. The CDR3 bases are TGCGCCAGCAGCCATGTCCTAGCGGGGGGGCGAGAGACCCAGTACTTC.

In DNA, the CDR3 is TGTGCCAGCAGTGGTGATGACACTGAAGCTTTCTTT. This translates into CASSGDDTEAFF. The V gene is TRBV27, the J gene TRBJ1-1; D remains unclear. V was clipped by 5 bases and J by 3 bases, with 7 bases between them. Per germline, CDR1 MNHEY and CDR2 SMNVEV (reference sequence). The CDR3 contains 12 residues.

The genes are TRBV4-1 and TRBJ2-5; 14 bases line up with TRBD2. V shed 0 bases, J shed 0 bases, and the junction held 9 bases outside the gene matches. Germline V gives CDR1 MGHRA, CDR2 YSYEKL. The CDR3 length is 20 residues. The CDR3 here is CASSQDLTSGRAWYQETQYF. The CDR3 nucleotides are TGCGCCAGCAGCCAAGATCTGACTAGCGGGAGGGCCTGGTACCAAGAGACCCAGTACTTC.

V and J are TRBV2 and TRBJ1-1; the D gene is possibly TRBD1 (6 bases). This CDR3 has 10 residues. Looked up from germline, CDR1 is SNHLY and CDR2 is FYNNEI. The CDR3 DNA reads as TGTTCGGGGGCGAACACTGAAGCTTTCTTT. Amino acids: CSGANTEAFF.

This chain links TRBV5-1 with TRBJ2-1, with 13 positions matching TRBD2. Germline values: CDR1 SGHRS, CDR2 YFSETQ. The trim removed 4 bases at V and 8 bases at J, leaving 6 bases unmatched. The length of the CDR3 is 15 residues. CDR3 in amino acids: CASSLPGLAGDEQFF. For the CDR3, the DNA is TGCGCCAGCAGCCTACCCGGACTAGCGGGAGATGAGCAGTTCTTC. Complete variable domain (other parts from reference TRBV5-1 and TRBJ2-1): KAGVTQTPRYLIKTRGQQVTLSCSPISGHRSVSWYQQTPGQGLQFLFEYFSETQRNKGNFPGRFSGRQFSNSRSEMNVSTLELGDSALYLCASSLPGLAGDEQFFGPGTRLTVL.

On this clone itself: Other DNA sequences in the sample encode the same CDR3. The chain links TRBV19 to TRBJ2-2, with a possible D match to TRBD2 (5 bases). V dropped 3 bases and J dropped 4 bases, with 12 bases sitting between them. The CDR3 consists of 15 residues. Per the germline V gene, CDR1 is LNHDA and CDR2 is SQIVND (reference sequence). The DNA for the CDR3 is TGTGCCAGTAGTATTTCGGGGTACGGCACCGGGGAGCTGTTTTTT. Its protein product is CASSISGYGTGELFF.